This T cell receptor beta chain was captured in a study of blood T cell repertoires in COVID-19. Study overall: In each case, the material was cDNA or gDNA derived from T cells, B-cell-depleted T cells, or PBMCs.

Original methodology: Reference gene primers were amplified, and this amplification served to estimate nucleated cell counts. Some clones are missing from TCRdb's copy, which holds only in-frame ones; the method was immunoSEQ multiplex PCR. V and J calls and clone size follow that table, whereas D and trimming were derived from the DNA. The sample holds more than 250,000 clones, around 87% seen once. Trimming shortened V by 0 bases and J by 4 bases, and 12 bases separated the two germline ends. This CDR3 contains 15 residues. CDR1 and CDR2 (germline): MGHRA, YSYEKL. This clone occurred a few times. The material sequenced was peripheral blood. The chain recombines TRBV4-1 with TRBJ1-2; unclear D gene. The TCR comes from a woman in her twenties or thirties who had recovered from COVID-19. The CDR3: CASSQDISTFYGYTF. The DNA of the CDR3 is TGCGCCAGCAGCCAAGACATATCCACTTTCTATGGCTACACCTTC.